This is a list of T cell receptor beta chains from one sample in a study of T cell repertoires in cytomegalovirus infection. From the reads, TCRdb called clonotypes with MiXCR, one entry per CDR3 protein. The sample lists 110,000 to 150,000 distinct CDR3 sequences, 32% seen once, with roughly half in the top ten. Their target antigens are unknown. This sample comprised CD8+ T cells from cultured PBMCs, obtained from culture after CMV antigen stimulation. The receptors originated from a human donor in good health (CMV status not recorded). Some clones in this sample may be carry-over from other donors' samples. CDR3s include the opening cysteine and the closing phenylalanine or tryptophan. D genes are given only for firm matches.

j_call d_call v_call cdr3_aa
TRBJ1-3 NA TRBV5-5 CASSSQGNTIYF
TRBJ2-6 NA TRBV28 CASSPRGAGSGANVLTF
TRBJ2-5 TRBD1 TRBV2 CASSAWDRGMEETQYF
TRBJ1-1 NA TRBV2 CASSDWVNTEAFF
TRBJ2-1 NA TRBV11-2 CASSSQRLGFSPEQFF
TRBJ2-5 TRBD2 TRBV5-1 CASCCGGPRETQYF
TRBJ2-1 NA TRBV9 CASSVALRTGDNEQFF
TRBJ1-1 NA TRBV7-2 CASSLNRHLEAFF
TRBJ2-7 NA TRBV6-6 CASSYNVAPYEQYF
TRBJ2-2 NA TRBV30 CAWTLVRDENTGELFF
TRBJ2-7 TRBD2 TRBV28 CASSGPRSSGDHEQYF
TRBJ2-2 NA TRBV9 CASSVLTTGELFF
TRBJ2-4 TRBD1 TRBV2 CAYVRQGGLAKNIQYF
TRBJ2-1 TRBD2 TRBV4-1 CASSRGTSGSYNEQFF
TRBJ1-2 NA TRBV12-3/TRBV12-4 CASSRAGTVYGYTF
TRBJ1-1 NA TRBV4-1 CASSQGQMNTEAFF
TRBJ2-7 TRBD1 TRBV19 CASSDDRGPYEQYF
TRBJ2-7 NA TRBV7-6 CASSSTSILSSYEQYF
TRBJ1-1 NA TRBV12-3/TRBV12-4 CASSYRGDYTEAFF
TRBJ1-4 TRBD1 TRBV28 CASSSDRAIGEKLFF
TRBJ2-2 NA TRBV11-2 CASSSPLGTPGELFF
TRBJ2-6 NA TRBV7-9 CASSNDPSGANVLTF
TRBJ1-5 TRBD1 TRBV12-3/TRBV12-4 CASSLSQGPQQPQHF
TRBJ2-3 NA TRBV7-6 CASSYAMDTQYF
TRBJ2-7 NA TRBV4-1 CASSHVGGPSYEQYF
TRBJ2-7 TRBD2 TRBV4-1 CASSQVSSGVYEQYF
TRBJ1-2 NA TRBV4-1 CASSQIAGLGYTF
TRBJ2-1 TRBD2 TRBV4-1 CASSQDTGLESYNEQFF
TRBJ2-3 NA TRBV5-1 CASSPSKDTQYF
TRBJ2-2 NA TRBV7-6 CASSPASLGADTGELFF
TRBJ2-2 NA TRBV3-1 CASSQAPGTTNTGELFF
TRBJ2-2 TRBD2 TRBV7-8 CASSRPEAGAYTGELFF
TRBJ1-2 TRBD1 TRBV9 CASSPAVRDRGIRNYGYTF
TRBJ1-5 NA TRBV28 CASRDPSQPQHF
TRBJ2-7 NA TRBV2 CASSEWSGPAYEQYF
TRBJ2-3 NA TRBV6-5 CASNYLGTRTDTQYF
TRBJ1-1 TRBD1 TRBV7-3 CASSLTGRGYTEAFF
TRBJ1-1 TRBD1 TRBV2 CATRTGGLTEAFF
TRBJ1-1 NA TRBV11-2 CASSLATFADTEAFF
TRBJ2-3 TRBD1 TRBV14 CASSQTRGSTDTQYF